Reported below is one TCR beta chain. As yet, its antigen is unknown. This CDR3 has 15 amino acids. Germline values: CDR1 LNHDA, CDR2 SQIVND (reference sequence). With 8 bases clipped from V and 0 bases from J, the junction kept 7 bases outside the gene matches. In the PCR, 60 Vbeta and 13 Jbeta primers were used. TCRdb's copy holds only in-frame clones and misses some; the assay was immunoSEQ multiplex PCR. The sample lists approximately 170,000 clones, over 65% occurring once. The data were taken from a study of cytomegalovirus exposure and HLA in healthy donors. Regarding the study as a whole: Among immune exposure information, only CMV serostatus was available. When analyzed later, a missense DCLRE1C variant was found to be linked to TCR beta V- and J-gene trimming. In an earlier analysis, productive rearrangement rates for most beta V segments clustered near 87% or 30%.

The specimen was PBMCs. This clonotype was sampled from a young man in good health and CMV-seropositive. V and J are TRBV19 and TRBJ1-2; 9 bases agree with TRBD1. The chain's CDR3 is CASCGTGTSNYGYTF. In DNA form, the CDR3 reads TGTGCCAGTTGCGGGACAGGGACCTCTAACTATGGCTACACCTTC.